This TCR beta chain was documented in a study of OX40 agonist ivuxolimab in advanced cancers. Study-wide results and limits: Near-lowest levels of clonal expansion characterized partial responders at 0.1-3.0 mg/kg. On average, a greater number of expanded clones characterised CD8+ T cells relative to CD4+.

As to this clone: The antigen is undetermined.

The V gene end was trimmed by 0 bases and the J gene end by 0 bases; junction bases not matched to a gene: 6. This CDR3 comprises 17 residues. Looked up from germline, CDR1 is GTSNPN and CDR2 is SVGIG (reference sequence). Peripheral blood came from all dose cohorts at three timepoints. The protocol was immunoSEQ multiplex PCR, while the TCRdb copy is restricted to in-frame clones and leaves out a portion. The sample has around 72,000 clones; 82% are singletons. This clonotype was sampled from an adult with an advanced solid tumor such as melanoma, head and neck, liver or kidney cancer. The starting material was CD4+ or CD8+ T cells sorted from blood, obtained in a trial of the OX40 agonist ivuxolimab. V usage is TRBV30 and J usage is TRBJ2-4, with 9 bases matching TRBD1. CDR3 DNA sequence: TGTGCCTGGAGTGTCAACAGGGGGCCACTAGCCAAAAACATTCAGTACTTC. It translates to CAWSVNRGPLAKNIQYF.